This TCR beta chain was profiled in a study of PD-1 blockade in mismatch repair-deficient tumors. About the study: Enrolled about 2013-2016, patients had progressing, pretreated mismatch repair-deficient cancers of 12 types. Notes on the study in general: After pembrolizumab, tumor-resident clones rose rapidly, then generally contracted before radiologic responses.

Using immunoSEQ multiplex PCR, the repertoire was profiled, and TCRdb retains in-frame clones only, with some absent. The sample carries roughly 14,000 clones, roughly 84% recorded once. The TCR-sequenced patients were three responders to pembrolizumab. Worth noting for this clone: Its specificity is not known.

CDR1 is MNHEY and CDR2 is SMNVEV in the germline V gene (reference sequence). There are 14 residues in the CDR3. V lost 5 bases, J lost 4 bases, and 14 bases lay in between. The material sequenced was PBMCs, taken before pembrolizumab treatment. The chain uses TRBV27 and TRBJ1-2; unclear D gene. The clonotype originates from an adult with mismatch repair-deficient cancer. CDR3 amino acids: CASSTASKAYGYTF. The CDR3 nucleotides read TGTGCCAGCAGTACGGCCTCAAAGGCCTATGGCTACACCTTC.